The 26 T cell receptor beta chains in this list originate from one sample, sequenced in a study of T-cell memory formation after mild COVID-19. TCRdb processed the 5' RACE reads anew with MiXCR; each CDR3 protein has one entry. This sample has nearly 250,000 distinct CDR3 sequences; 15% occur once, and the top ten carry around 2%. Sequencing input: PBMCs or a T cell subset sorted from them (not recorded which). These receptors were taken from an adult woman who had mild COVID-19 (a few samples of this study predate the infection). Cell type and time point are not known.

This clonotype was seen a handful of times. The V and J genes are TRBV12-3 or TRBV12-4 and TRBJ1-2; 9 nucleotides line up with TRBD1. The J segment lost 4 bases and the V segment lost 7 bases, leaving 16 bases of the junction unmatched. The CDR3 length is 17 residues. The CDR3 sequence: CASNRPGTGLGAYGYTF. The DNA for the CDR3 is TGTGCCAGCAATCGTCCCGGGACAGGGTTGGGTGCCTATGGCTACACCTTC.

This clonotype has more than one count but fewer than ten. The chain couples TRBV2 to TRBJ1-6; D remains ambiguous. Deletions cut 7 bases from V and 10 bases from J, with 14 bases between. Germline values: CDR1 SNHLY, CDR2 FYNNEI. The CDR3 runs to 13 residues. This chain's CDR3 is CASNGVEESPLHF. The CDR3 region has the DNA TGTGCCAGCAATGGGGTTGAAGAATCACCCCTCCACTTT.

This clonotype was observed a handful of times. The genes are TRBV18 and TRBJ2-5, with 8 bases fitting TRBD2. Germline assignment: CDR1 KGHSH and CDR2 LQKENI. V gave up 2 bases and J gave up 5 bases; unmatched junction bases: 4. The CDR3 loop spans 14 amino acids. The CDR3 coding sequence is TGTGCCAGCTCACCAGGGACTAGGGTGGAGACCCAGTACTTC. It is translated as CASSPGTRVETQYF.

The chain has TRBV30 and TRBJ2-1; the D is unclear. The CDR3 runs to 14 residues. Trimming cost V 3 bases and J 2 bases, with 11 bases left between them. The germline gives CDR1 GTSNPN, CDR2 SVGIG (reference sequence). The CDR3 loop reads CAWRGDGAYNEQFF. CDR3 coding DNA: TGTGCCTGGAGAGGCGACGGAGCCTACAATGAGCAGTTCTTC.

This clonotype was detected a few times. The V gene is TRBV27, the J gene TRBJ2-7, with D unresolved. Germline V gives CDR1 MNHEY, CDR2 SMNVEV (reference sequence). Trimming took 2 bases from V and 1 from J, leaving 12 bases between them. The CDR3 length is 15 residues. The DNA for the CDR3 is TGTGCCAGCAGTTTAGTGTTTGGCAGATCCTACGAGCAGTACTTC. This encodes CASSLVFGRSYEQYF.

The sample holds a few counts of this clonotype. The chain employs TRBV4-1 and TRBJ2-2, with a weak D call TRBD1 (6 bases). The CDR3 covers 13 residues. Germline loops: CDR1 MGHRA, CDR2 YSYEKL. The germline V and J ends were trimmed by 2 bases and 5 bases, with 6 bases remaining between them. CDR3 in DNA: TGCGCCAGCAGCCAAAGGGGGACCGGGGAGCTGTTTTTT. It translates to CASSQRGTGELFF.

This clonotype showed up just once. The rearrangement uses TRBV4-2 and TRBJ2-5; 7 nucleotides agree with TRBD2. Germline V gene lookup returns CDR1 LGHNA and CDR2 YNFKEQ. CDR3 length: 15 residues. The J segment lost 5 bases and the V segment lost 1 base, leaving 7 bases of the junction unmatched. The CDR3 bases are TGTGCCAGCAGCCAAGCTGGGGGGGTAGGGGAGACCCAGTACTTC. Protein: CASSQAGGVGETQYF.

This clonotype was seen a few times. The V and J genes are TRBV9 and TRBJ2-1; D ambiguous. V lost 4 bases and J lost 2, with 7 bases in between. Germline assignment: CDR1 SGDLS and CDR2 YYNGEE. The CDR3 length is 13 residues. CDR3 loop: CASSPRPYNEQFF. As DNA, the CDR3 is TGTGCCAGCAGCCCCCGCCCCTACAATGAGCAGTTCTTC.

In this sample, this clonotype turned up a few times. This chain uses TRBV30 with TRBJ2-3; perhaps TRBD2 as D (7 bases). This CDR3 comprises 14 residues. In germline, CDR1 is GTSNPN, CDR2 SVGIG (reference sequence). The V end was cut by 5 bases, the J end by 1 base, with 13 bases between. The DNA for the CDR3 is TGTGCCTGGGCAAAGGGGGGGGGCACAGATACGCAGTATTTT. It specifies CAWAKGGGTDTQYF. Filled out from reference TRBV30 and TRBJ2-3, the complete variable domain reads SQTIHQWPATLVQPVGSPLSLECTVEGTSNPNLYWYRQAAGRGLQLLFYSVGIGQISSEVPQNLSASRPQDRQFILSSKKLLLSDSGFYLCAWAKGGGTDTQYFGPGTRLTVL.

This clonotype showed up just a few times. The rearrangement joins TRBV5-1 to TRBJ2-7; 13 bases map to TRBD2. Germline values: CDR1 SGHRS, CDR2 YFSETQ. This CDR3 is built from 16 residues. After removal of 0 bases from V and 3 bases from J, the junction contained 3 bases not matched to a gene. The DNA for the CDR3 is TGCGCCAGCAGCTTGGCAGGACTAGCGGGGGTCTACGAGCAGTACTTC. This gives the protein CASSLAGLAGVYEQYF.

V is TRBV24-1 and J is TRBJ2-1; D is perhaps TRBD1 (5 bases). Trimming shortened V by 4 bases and J by 2 bases, and 11 bases separated the two germline ends. This CDR3 region has 15 residues. Germline CDR1 KGHDR, CDR2 SFDVKD. The CDR3 DNA reads as TGTGCCACCAGTGACCCCGACAGCCCCTACAATGAGCAGTTCTTC. Its protein is CATSDPDSPYNEQFF.

The chain employs TRBV4-2 and TRBJ2-1; no clear D. The V end lost 0 bases, the J end lost 11 bases, and 8 bases lay between the germline ends. The CDR3 is made up of 12 amino acids. Germline CDR1 is LGHNA and CDR2 is YNFKEQ. CDR3 nucleotides: TGTGCCAGCAGCCAAGATGACTTTAAGCAGTTCTTC. Amino acids: CASSQDDFKQFF.

CDR3 residues: CASSLKRTAEAFF. The CDR3 nucleotides read TGCGCCAGCAGCTTGAAGCGGACCGCTGAAGCTTTCTTT. The chain recombines TRBV5-1 with TRBJ1-1; the D is unclear. The CDR3 totals 13 residues. Germline CDR1 SGHRS, CDR2 YFSETQ. Trimming cost V 1 base and J 6 bases, with 10 bases left between them. Full variable domain (missing parts from reference TRBV5-1 and TRBJ1-1): KAGVTQTPRYLIKTRGQQVTLSCSPISGHRSVSWYQQTPGQGLQFLFEYFSETQRNKGNFPGRFSGRQFSNSRSEMNVSTLELGDSALYLCASSLKRTAEAFFGQGTRLTVV.

The chain has TRBV12-3 or TRBV12-4 and TRBJ2-1; weak D call: TRBD2 (5 bases). The V and J ends lost 2 bases and 0 bases respectively, with 11 bases between them. CDR3 length: 16 residues. The CDR3 reads CASSLRAVSSYNEQFF. CDR3 nucleotides: TGTGCCAGCAGTTTAAGAGCGGTCAGCTCCTACAATGAGCAGTTCTTC.

This clonotype has only a few counts. V and J are TRBV20-1 and TRBJ2-1, with D tentatively TRBD2 (6 bases). CDR1 and CDR2 (germline): DFQATT, SNEGSKA (reference sequence). The CDR3 covers 13 residues. CDR3 amino acids: CRAGGSSYNEQFF. CDR3 nucleotides: TGCAGGGCCGGGGGAAGCTCCTACAATGAGCAGTTCTTC.

The genes are TRBV4-2 and TRBJ2-2; D unresolved. Germline V gene data show CDR1 as LGHNA and CDR2 as YNFKEQ. CDR3 length equals 16 residues. With 0 bases removed from V and 5 bases from J, the gap between germline ends came to 13 bases. The CDR3 bases are TGTGCCAGCAGCCAAGATCAGGTGGTCGGAACCGGGGAGCTGTTTTTT. Protein product: CASSQDQVVGTGELFF.

J is TRBJ1-5 and V is TRBV7-8, with D tentatively TRBD1 (5 bases). Germline assignment: CDR1 SGHVS and CDR2 FQNEAQ. There are 15 residues in the CDR3. V lost 5 bases to trimming and J lost 1 base, with 12 bases between them. The CDR3 loop reads CASSPSRGSNQPQHF. CDR3 coding DNA: TGTGCCAGCAGCCCCTCACGGGGGAGCAATCAGCCCCAGCATTTT.

Only a few counts were recorded for this clonotype. The chain uses TRBV20-1 and TRBJ2-5; tentatively, D is TRBD2 (5 bases). This CDR3 has 14 amino acids. Germline CDR1 and CDR2: DFQATT and SNEGSKA (reference sequence). V was cut by 3 bases and J by 3 bases, with 14 bases left in between. CDR3 sequence reads: CSAREAMPKETQYF. In DNA form, the CDR3 reads TGCAGTGCTAGGGAGGCCATGCCCAAAGAGACCCAGTACTTC.

The chain combines TRBV6-5 with TRBJ1-2; 8 bases align to TRBD1. This CDR3 region has 13 residues. From germline, CDR1 is MNHEY and CDR2 SVGAGI. Germline trimming cut 6 bases from V and 8 bases from J; bases unmatched to any gene: 8. As DNA, the CDR3 is TGTGCCAGCAGATTGGACAGGGCAAACGGCTACACCTTC. Its translation is CASRLDRANGYTF.

This clonotype was seen more than once but under ten times. This rearrangement joins TRBV4-3 to TRBJ2-7; the match to TRBD2 covers 8 bases. The CDR3 is 15 residues long. Per germline, CDR1 LGHNA and CDR2 YSLEER. With V trimmed by 1 base and J by 0 bases, 2 bases remained unmatched. The DNA for the CDR3 is TGCGCCAGCAGCCAAGGGACTAGCAACTCCTACGAGCAGTACTTC. It is translated as CASSQGTSNSYEQYF.

This clonotype was seen a handful of times. This chain connects TRBV24-1 to TRBJ2-3; no clear D gene. Germline V gene lookup returns CDR1 KGHDR and CDR2 SFDVKD. V dropped 2 bases and J dropped 2 bases, with 10 bases sitting between them. The CDR3 is made up of 15 amino acids. CDR3 coding DNA: TGTGCCACCAGTGATTATTTCGACATCACAGATACGCAGTATTTT. It encodes CATSDYFDITDTQYF.

In its sample, this clonotype was seen a few times. CDR3 DNA: TGTGCCAGCAGCCGAGAGGCAGGGGCGGCTGGAAACACCATATATTTT. Its translation: CASSREAGAAGNTIYF. The V gene is TRBV7-2, the J gene TRBJ1-3; weak D call: TRBD1 (6 bases). Trimming left V 5 bases short and J 2 bases short, with 16 bases between. The CDR3 consists of 16 residues. CDR1 SGHTA and CDR2 FQGNSA come from the germline V gene. Full variable domain (missing parts from reference TRBV7-2 and TRBJ1-3): GAGVSQSPSNKVTEKGKDVELRCDPISGHTALYWYRQSLGQGLEFLIYFQGNSAPDKSGLPSDRFSAERTGGSVSTLTIQRTQQEDSAVYLCASSREAGAAGNTIYFGEGSWLTVV.

The sample holds a few counts of this clonotype. The V call is TRBV5-1, the J call TRBJ1-4; D is ambiguous. The CDR3 has 15 amino acids. Germline V gives CDR1 SGHRS, CDR2 YFSETQ. The V end lost 5 bases, the J end lost 7 bases, and 18 bases lay between the germline ends. This chain's CDR3 is CASSAQSGPGEKLFF. The CDR3 DNA reads as TGCGCCAGCAGTGCCCAGTCAGGCCCCGGTGAAAAACTGTTTTTT.

The sample holds a few counts of this clonotype. This chain connects TRBV29-1 to TRBJ1-6; 8 nucleotides line up with TRBD1. V lost 7 bases and J lost 7; bases outside the gene matches: 9. The CDR3 extends over 14 amino acids. Germline CDR1 reads SQVTM; CDR2 reads ANQGSEA. The CDR3 loop is CSATTGQGNSPLHF. The CDR3 coding sequence is TGCAGCGCTACAACAGGACAGGGAAATTCACCCCTCCACTTT. Combining the CDR3 with reference TRBV29-1 and TRBJ1-6 gives the whole variable domain SAVISQKPSRDICQRGTSLTIQCQVDSQVTMMFWYRQQPGQSLTLIATANQGSEATYESGFVIDKFPISRPNLTFSTLTVSNMSPEDSSIYLCSATTGQGNSPLHFGNGTRLTVT.

This clonotype was seen a few times. V and J are TRBV25-1 and TRBJ1-6; perhaps TRBD1 as D (5 bases). Per the germline V gene, CDR1 is MGHDK and CDR2 is SYGVNS. The CDR3 extends over 14 amino acids. The germline V and J ends were trimmed by 3 bases and 8 bases, with 11 bases remaining between them. CDR3 bases: TGTGCCAGCAGTGATTCGACAGCACATTCACCCCTCCACTTT. It is translated as CASSDSTAHSPLHF.

In this sample, this clonotype turned up a few times. The rearrangement links TRBV2 to TRBJ1-1; TRBD1 matches at 11 bases. The CDR3 runs 17 residues. V dropped 7 bases and J dropped 4; count of bases not matched to a gene: 14. Per the germline V gene, CDR1 is SNHLY and CDR2 is FYNNEI. The CDR3, as DNA: TGTGCCAGCACGTATCTCGGACAGGGGGCCCTTGGCACTGAAGCTTTCTTT. Protein product: CASTYLGQGALGTEAFF.